The clone carrying this TCR beta chain was seen more than once but under ten times. What it recognizes is unknown. This sample is part of a study of human T cells and chemical hapten exposure. Overall study findings and caveats: Alopecia was present in the donors, so their immune response may differ from healthy people's. The formation of large CDR3 similarity clusters by expanded TCRs significantly exceeded that of controls.

TCRdb recomputed calls from the RACE reads with MiXCR, one row per CDR3 protein. The table has 95,000 or so distinct CDR3 sequences, over 10% seen once. Trimming stripped 5 bases from V and 1 base from J, with 8 bases between. CDR3 length equals 13 residues. Germline assignment: CDR1 SGHTA and CDR2 FQGNSA. Time point described: patch test 2, 6 weeks after DPC sensitization. Indicated treatment: therapeutic diphenylcyclopropenone sensitization with weekly scalp DPC. Researchers extracted total RNA from unfractionated whole blood. The source material was whole blood, sampled in connection with sensitization to the hapten diphenylcyclopropenone (DPC). This clonotype originated in a middle-aged woman with alopecia areata. Some clones in this sample may be carry-over from other donors' samples. The chain has TRBV7-2 and TRBJ1-1; D is unresolved. CDR3 DNA: TGTGCCAGCAGCGATCAGCCGAACACTGAAGCTTTCTTT. This sequence encodes CASSDQPNTEAFF.